The clone carrying this TCR beta chain was found once. Living in roughly 25 US areas, the participants were between 18 and 89 years of age. Cohort 3 donors were reported recovered after two negative PCRs, clearance, or symptom resolution. These data belong to a study of blood T cell repertoires in COVID-19. Looking at the study overall: From T cells, B-cell-depleted T cells, or PBMCs came the material, which was cDNA or gDNA.

This CDR3 has 15 amino acids. Germline CDR1 reads SGHVS; CDR2 reads FNYEAQ. V trimming: 2 bases; J trimming: 4 bases; junction bases outside the gene matches: 5. TCRdb keeps only in-frame clones here, not all; method: immunoSEQ multiplex PCR. This table has under 300,000 clones, around 89% appearing once. The source of this sequence is a woman between 50 and 59 years old who had recovered from COVID-19. The genes are TRBV7-6 and TRBJ2-1, with TRBD2 matching over 7 bases. Sample: PBMCs or T cells enriched from blood (not recorded which). The CDR3 DNA follows: TGTGCCAGCAGCTTAAGACTAGCCGATTACAATGAGCAGTTCTTC. Translated, it gives CASSLRLADYNEQFF.